A single sample gave rise to the 28 T cell receptor beta chains below, sequenced in a study of T cells in Graves' hyperthyroidism and ophthalmopathy. Regions amplified from RNA transcripts were the TCR beta CDR3 regions. The HTBI primer set drove a first-round RT-PCR of the TCR CDR3. TCRdb re-analysed the multiplex PCR reads in MiXCR, keeping a single row per CDR3 protein. The sample holds a few hundred thousand distinct CDR3 sequences; more than 14% are singletons and the top ten take 15% to 20%. Sequencing was carried out using blood. These receptors were taken from a woman in her thirties with Graves' ophthalmopathy.

This clonotype was counted a few times. This chain links TRBV20-1 with TRBJ2-1; 13 bases map to TRBD2. The CDR3 is 14 residues long. With V trimmed by 0 bases and J by 13 bases, 6 bases remained unmatched. The germline gives CDR1 DFQATT, CDR2 SNEGSKA (reference sequence). In DNA form, the CDR3 reads TGCAGTGCTAGAGATAGGACTAGCGGGAGAAAACAGTTCTTC. Its protein product is CSARDRTSGRKQFF.

The rearrangement uses TRBV7-2 and TRBJ1-3, with no clear D. The V end was cut by 0 bases, the J end by 4 bases, with 4 bases between. Germline CDR1 is SGHTA and CDR2 is FQGNSA. The length of the CDR3 is 13 residues. CDR3 sequence (DNA): TGTGCCAGCAGCTTAGCCAGAGGAAACACCATATATTTT. It encodes CASSLARGNTIYF.

The V gene is TRBV20-1, the J gene TRBJ2-5; the D is unclear. The germline gives CDR1 DFQATT, CDR2 SNEGSKA (reference sequence). V was shortened by 3 bases and J by 8 bases, with 16 bases between the two germline ends. The length of the CDR3 is 13 residues. The DNA of the CDR3 is TGCAGTGCTAGGGCCCCCCCCACGGTAACCCAGTACTTC. Translated: CSARAPPTVTQYF.

This clonotype was seen more than once but under ten times. The rearrangement uses TRBV7-2 and TRBJ2-2; D perhaps matches TRBD2 (5 bases). V lost 3 bases and J lost 0, with 8 bases in between. Germline CDR1 and CDR2: SGHTA and FQGNSA. This CDR3 has 15 amino acids. The DNA of the CDR3 is TGTGCCAGCAGCTTCGATAGCGCGAACACCGGGGAGCTGTTTTTT. Protein product: CASSFDSANTGELFF.

Notes on this clonotype: A much larger clone lies a single base off, so this may be a read error. The chain uses TRBV3-1 and TRBJ2-2; 8 positions match TRBD1. The CDR3 spans 21 residues. Germline V CDR1 and CDR2: LGHDT, YNNKEL (reference sequence). The CDR3 region has the DNA TGTGCCAGCAGCCAAGGGCCCTGGGACAGGTCAAACCTCGGCGTCACCGGGGAGCTGTCTTTT. Translated, it gives CASSQGPWDRSNLGVTGELSF. The variable domain in full, completed from reference TRBV3-1 and TRBJ2-2, reads DTAVSQTPKYLVTQMGNDKSIKCEQNLGHDTMYWYKQDSKKFLKIMFSYNNKELIINETVPNRFSPKSPDKAHLNLHINSLELGDSAVYFCASSQGPWDRSNLGVTGELSFGEGSRLTVL.

The table lists this clonotype with many counts. The genes are TRBV2 and TRBJ2-1; D is undetermined. Trimming stripped 8 bases from V and 8 bases from J, with 7 bases between. The CDR3 is 10 residues long. Germline CDR1 SNHLY, CDR2 FYNNEI. CDR3 DNA sequence: TGTGCCAGCGGGTTTGATGAGCAGTTCTTC. As protein: CASGFDEQFF.

The sample holds many counts of this clonotype. The rearrangement links TRBV10-3 to TRBJ1-5; 8 bases are a match to TRBD1. Germline V gene lookup returns CDR1 ENHRY and CDR2 SYGVKD. This CDR3 is built from 15 residues. V dropped 3 bases and J dropped 2; count of bases not matched to a gene: 3. The CDR3, as DNA: TGTGCCATCAGTGACCCGGACAGGGGCAATCAGCCCCAGCATTTT. Protein product: CAISDPDRGNQPQHF.

This clonotype has a handful of counts. The genes are TRBV5-5 and TRBJ2-7; D unresolved. V was cut by 0 bases and J by 2 bases, with 9 bases left in between. Germline V gene data show CDR1 as SGHKS and CDR2 as YYEKEE (reference sequence). This CDR3 contains 14 residues. CDR3 DNA: TGTGCCAGCAGCTTGGTCGGTACTCCCTACGAGCAGTACTTC. As protein: CASSLVGTPYEQYF.

This clonotype was picked up many times. Written as DNA, the CDR3 is TGTGCCAGTTACAGGGTGAACACTGAAGCTTTCTTT. Its protein is CASYRVNTEAFF. This chain joins TRBV7-9 and TRBJ1-1; possible D gene TRBD1, 6 bases. V was trimmed by 9 bases and J by 0 bases, leaving 8 bases between them. CDR1 SEHNR and CDR2 FQNEAQ come from the germline V gene (reference sequence). This CDR3 contains 12 residues.

This clonotype occurred a few times. This rearrangement joins TRBV4-1 to TRBJ2-1, with D perhaps TRBD2 (5 bases). The CDR3 contains 17 residues. CDR1 MGHRA and CDR2 YSYEKL come from the germline V gene. V was clipped by 1 base and J by 0 bases, with 13 bases between them. The DNA for the CDR3 is TGCGCCAGCAGCCAAGGTGTCGGGGAGAGCTCCTACAATGAGCAGTTCTTC. This encodes CASSQGVGESSYNEQFF.

The chain recombines TRBV5-1 with TRBJ2-1, with D unclear. The germline V and J ends were trimmed by 0 bases and 4 bases, with 5 bases remaining between them. Per germline, CDR1 SGHRS and CDR2 YFSETQ. The CDR3 spans 13 residues. CDR3 sequence: CASSLETYNEQFF. DNA of the CDR3: TGCGCCAGCAGCTTGGAGACTTACAATGAGCAGTTCTTC. Using reference TRBV5-1 and TRBJ2-1 for the parts outside the CDR3, the full variable domain is KAGVTQTPRYLIKTRGQQVTLSCSPISGHRSVSWYQQTPGQGLQFLFEYFSETQRNKGNFPGRFSGRQFSNSRSEMNVSTLELGDSALYLCASSLETYNEQFFGPGTRLTVL.

This clonotype occurred a few times. CDR3 in amino acids: CASSLQVTNTGELFF. The CDR3 DNA is TGTGCCAGTAGTCTACAGGTAACGAACACCGGGGAGCTGTTTTTT. The chain employs TRBV19 and TRBJ2-2, with TRBD1 as a possible D gene (5 bases). The germline V and J ends were trimmed by 5 bases and 0 bases, with 10 bases remaining between them. This CDR3 has 15 residues. Looked up from germline, CDR1 is LNHDA and CDR2 is SQIVND (reference sequence).

This clonotype was counted at least ten times. This sequence joins TRBV28 and TRBJ1-1; D gene unclear. The ends were cut back, 7 bases at V and 4 bases at J, with 19 bases in the middle. Germline V gives CDR1 MDHEN, CDR2 SYDVKM. The CDR3 extends over 15 amino acids. The CDR3 here is CASTGSRQGGTEAFF. CDR3 DNA: TGTGCCAGCACGGGGAGCAGACAAGGAGGCACTGAAGCTTTCTTT.

As for this clonotype: One end of the junction is discordant with germline, which a read error may explain. The CDR3 DNA reads as TGTGCCAGCAGGGAAGGGGCCAACGTCCTGACTTTC. It translates to CASREGANVLTF. V gene TRBV2 combines with J gene TRBJ2-6; D ambiguous. CDR3 length equals 12 residues. The germline CDR1 and CDR2 sequences are SNHLY and FYNNEI.

This clonotype has ten or more counts. The CDR3 nucleotides are TGCGCCAGCAGCTTGACAGGGTTGAACAATCAGCCCCAGCATTTT. Translation: CASSLTGLNNQPQHF. This chain joins TRBV5-1 and TRBJ1-5; a possible D gene is TRBD1 (6 bases). Germline loops: CDR1 SGHRS, CDR2 YFSETQ. The CDR3 loop spans 15 amino acids. V was clipped by 1 base and J by 3 bases, with 11 bases between them.

The V call is TRBV29-1, the J call TRBJ2-3; D uncertain. V gave up 7 bases and J gave up 5 bases, with 13 bases separating them. The germline gives CDR1 SQVTM, CDR2 ANQGSEA. The CDR3 spans 12 residues. The CDR3 region is CSARREGDTQYF. CDR3 in DNA: TGCAGCGCACGAAGGGAAGGAGATACGCAGTATTTT.

This clonotype was seen repeatedly, ten times or more. The rearrangement joins TRBV20-1 to TRBJ2-5, with 12 bases matching TRBD2. The germline CDR1 and CDR2 sequences are DFQATT and SNEGSKA (reference sequence). The J segment lost 3 bases and the V segment lost 5 bases, leaving 4 bases of the junction unmatched. The CDR3 sequence is 14 residues long. Here the CDR3 reads CSALRTSGKETQYF. In DNA, the CDR3 is TGCAGTGCTTTGCGGACTAGCGGGAAAGAGACCCAGTACTTC.

Turning to this clonotype: With a much larger clone just one base away, this may be a read error. V is TRBV5-1 and J is TRBJ1-2; D remains ambiguous. Looked up from germline, CDR1 is SGHRS and CDR2 is YFSETQ. This CDR3 comprises 11 residues. The CDR3 region is CASNDVYGYAF. CDR3 nucleotides: TGCGCCAGTAATGACGTCTATGGCTACGCCTTC.

This clonotype was observed at least ten times. The chain uses TRBV6-1 and TRBJ2-5, with D possibly being TRBD1 (6 bases). In germline, CDR1 is MNHNS, CDR2 SASEGT. This CDR3 comprises 16 residues. V lost 8 bases, J lost 2 bases, and 21 bases lay in between. The CDR3 nucleotides read TGTGCCAGCGATCCCGGGACACAATGGGGGCAAGAGACCCAGTACTTC. Translating it yields CASDPGTQWGQETQYF.

This clonotype was recorded a few times. The V and J genes are TRBV6-1 and TRBJ1-1; D not certain. Germline V lookup: CDR1 MNHNS, CDR2 SASEGT. CDR3 size: 12 residues. The V end lost 7 bases, the J end lost 10 bases, and 16 bases lay between the germline ends. DNA of the CDR3: TGTGCCAGCACGGACGCCTTCAAAAGAGCTTTCTTT. This codes for CASTDAFKRAFF.

The CDR3 sequence: CASSEGTGDYYEQYF. CDR3 coding DNA: TGTGCCAGCAGTGAAGGGACAGGGGACTACTACGAGCAGTACTTC. The chain couples TRBV6-1 to TRBJ2-7; 9 nucleotides align to TRBD1. Germline loops: CDR1 MNHNS, CDR2 SASEGT. This CDR3 has 15 residues. The V segment lost 1 base and the J segment 3 bases; nucleotides outside the gene matches: 4.

This clonotype was observed at least ten times. The rearrangement joins TRBV28 to TRBJ1-6; TRBD1 matches 8 bases. This CDR3 region has 15 residues. V dropped 3 bases and J dropped 7; count of bases not matched to a gene: 5. CDR1 is MDHEN, CDR2 SYDVKM, per germline. The CDR3 nucleotides are TGTGCCAGCAGTTTTGGACAGGGATACAATTCACCCCTCCACTTT. Amino acids: CASSFGQGYNSPLHF.

This clonotype occurred many times. The rearrangement joins TRBV2 to TRBJ2-7; 9 nucleotides align to TRBD1. The CDR3 sequence is 13 residues long. CDR1 is SNHLY and CDR2 is FYNNEI in the germline V gene. With 7 bases clipped from V and 3 bases from J, the junction kept 4 bases outside the gene matches. The CDR3 is CASTGTGNYEQYF. The CDR3 coding sequence is TGTGCCAGCACCGGGACAGGGAACTACGAGCAGTACTTC.

This clonotype was counted only a few times. J is TRBJ2-1 and V is TRBV10-3; no clear D gene. V was pared by 3 bases and J by 7 bases, with 4 bases between. The V gene's germline CDR1 is ENHRY and CDR2 SYGVKD. The CDR3 runs 11 residues. CDR3 in DNA: TGTGCCATCAGTGATCAAAATGAGCAGTTCTTC. Encoded protein: CAISDQNEQFF.

This clonotype was recorded at least ten times. An end of the junction differs from the germline gene, which may be a read error. The V gene is TRBV2, the J gene TRBJ2-1; a weak D match, TRBD2 (6 bases). This CDR3 contains 10 residues. Germline assignment: CDR1 SNHLY and CDR2 FYNNEI. DNA for the CDR3: TGTGCCACCACCGGGACTGAGGAGTTCTTC. It encodes CATTGTEEFF.

This clonotype appeared a few times. The V gene is TRBV19, the J gene TRBJ2-7; 8 bases map to TRBD1. V lost 5 bases and J lost 2; bases outside the gene matches: 5. The germline V gene has CDR1 LNHDA and CDR2 SQIVND (reference sequence). This CDR3 has 14 residues. CDR3 nucleotides: TGTGCCAGTAGTGTGGACAGGGAAACCTACGAGCAGTACTTC. Translating gives CASSVDRETYEQYF.

The CDR3 protein is CASSQATWVGKLFF. The CDR3 coding sequence is TGTGCCAGCAGCCAAGCCACCTGGGTCGGAAAACTGTTTTTT. V gene TRBV11-2 combines with J gene TRBJ1-4; no reliable D call. The CDR3 has 14 residues. CDR1 is SGHAT, CDR2 FQNNGV, per germline. V was shortened by 5 bases and J by 10 bases, with 17 bases between the two germline ends.

This clonotype was observed many times. This CDR3 is CASSLGQSRNDSPLHF. CDR3 DNA sequence: TGTGCCAGCAGCTTAGGACAGAGCCGGAACGATTCACCCCTCCACTTT. The chain recombines TRBV7-9 with TRBJ1-6, with D possibly matching TRBD1 (5 bases). The CDR3 loop spans 16 amino acids. V was clipped by 1 base and J by 8 bases, with 15 bases between them. CDR1 and CDR2 from the germline V gene are SEHNR and FQNEAQ (reference sequence).